This T cell receptor beta chain was identified in a study of response to subunit inactivated influenza vaccine. Germline loops: CDR1 DFQATT, CDR2 SNEGSKA (reference sequence). The CDR3 totals 14 residues. V lost 1 base and J lost 8; bases outside the gene matches: 6. TCRdb reprocessed the RT-PCR reads via MiXCR and lists one record per CDR3 protein. The sample yields fewer than 700,000 distinct CDR3 sequences, 13% seen once. Findings of the study overall: It was the authors' suggestion that each seasonal influenza vaccination recruits few new T cells.

In the case of this clonotype: Its antigen is not known.

The receptor comes from a man in his fifties who received an inactivated influenza vaccine. The material sequenced was PBMCs from blood, taken roughly 47 days after vaccination. The rearrangement links TRBV20-1 to TRBJ2-1; 9 bases are a match to TRBD2. For the CDR3, the DNA is TGCAGTGCTAGAGGCTTTAGCGGGAGCTATGAGCAGTTCTTC. Translated: CSARGFSGSYEQFF.